This T cell receptor (beta chain) originates from a study of blood T cell repertoires in COVID-19. The sample holds a few counts of this clone. The germline V gene encodes CDR1 SQVTM and CDR2 ANQGSEA. The junction had 9 bases not matched to a gene; V was cut back by 5 bases and J by 10 bases. There are 13 residues in the CDR3. As originally analysed: Reference gene primer amplification gave estimated nucleated cell counts. The method was immunoSEQ multiplex PCR; TCRdb's version includes in-frame clones alone and lacks a portion of them. V and J calls and clone size are as listed in that table; D and trimming were resolved from the DNA. The table lists 250,000 to 350,000 clones, around 89% of them singletons.

V is TRBV29-1 and J is TRBJ2-1, with TRBD2 matching over 9 bases. The source material was peripheral blood. The source is a woman aged 60-75 years with acute or convalescent COVID-19. The CDR3 DNA reads TGCAGCGTTCGGGCGGGAGGGCTTAAGGAGCAGTTCTTC. Translation gives CSVRAGGLKEQFF.